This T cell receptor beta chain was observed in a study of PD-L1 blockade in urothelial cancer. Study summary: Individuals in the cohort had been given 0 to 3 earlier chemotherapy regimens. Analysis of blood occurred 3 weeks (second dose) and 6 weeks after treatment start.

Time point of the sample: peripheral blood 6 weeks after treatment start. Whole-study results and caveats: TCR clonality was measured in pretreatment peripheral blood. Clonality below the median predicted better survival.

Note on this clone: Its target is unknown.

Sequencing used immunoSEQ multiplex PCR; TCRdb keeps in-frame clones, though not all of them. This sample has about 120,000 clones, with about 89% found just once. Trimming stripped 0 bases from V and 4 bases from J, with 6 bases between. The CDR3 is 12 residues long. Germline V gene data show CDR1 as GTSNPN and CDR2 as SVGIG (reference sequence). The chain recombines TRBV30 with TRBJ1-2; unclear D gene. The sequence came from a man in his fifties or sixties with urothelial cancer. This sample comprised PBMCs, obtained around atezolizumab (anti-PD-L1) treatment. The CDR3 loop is CAWSVTLYGYTF. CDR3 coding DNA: TGTGCCTGGAGTGTTACTCTCTATGGCTACACCTTC.